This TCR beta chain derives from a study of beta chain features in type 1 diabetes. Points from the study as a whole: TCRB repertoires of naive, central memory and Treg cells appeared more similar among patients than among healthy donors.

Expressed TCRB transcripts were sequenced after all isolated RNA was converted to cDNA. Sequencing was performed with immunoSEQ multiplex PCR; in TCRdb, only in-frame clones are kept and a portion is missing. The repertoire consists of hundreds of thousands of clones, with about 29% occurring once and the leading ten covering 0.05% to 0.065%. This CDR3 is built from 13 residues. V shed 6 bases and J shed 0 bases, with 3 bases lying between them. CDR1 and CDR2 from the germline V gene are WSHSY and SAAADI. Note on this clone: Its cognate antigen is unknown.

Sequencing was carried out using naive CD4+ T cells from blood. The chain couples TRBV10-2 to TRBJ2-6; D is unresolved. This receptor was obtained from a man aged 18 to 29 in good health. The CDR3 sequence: CASSLSGANVLTF. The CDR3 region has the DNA TGCGCCAGCAGCCTCTCTGGGGCCAACGTCCTGACTTTC.